This TCR beta chain is from a study of blood T cell repertoires in COVID-19. Study in general: From T cells, B-cell-depleted T cells, or PBMCs came the material, which was cDNA or gDNA.

In the authors' workflow: For nucleated cells, counts were estimated from reference gene primer amplification. Measured with immunoSEQ multiplex PCR; TCRdb has only the in-frame clones, and not every one. V and J calls and clone size are given by that table; D and trimming were obtained from the DNA. The table includes a few hundred thousand clones, roughly nine tenths detected once. CDR3 size: 15 residues. CDR1 KGHSH and CDR2 LQKENI come from the germline V gene. Trimming at V came to 1 base and at J to 2 bases, leaving 5 bases not matched to a gene. The age range of participants was about 18 to 95 years, with residence in roughly 25 US areas. Within the 2 weeks before study entry, each person in the exposed group met a COVID-19 case.

The sequenced sample was PBMCs or T cells enriched from blood (not recorded which). V gene TRBV18 combines with J gene TRBJ2-7, with 7 nucleotides matching TRBD1. This TCR was recovered from a woman in her 40s who had been exposed to COVID-19. The CDR3 bases are TGTGCCAGCTCACCACAGGGGGCAGTTACCTACGAGCAGTACTTC. Translated: CASSPQGAVTYEQYF.